Below are 17 T cell receptor beta chains sequenced from a single sample in a study of T cells in Graves' hyperthyroidism and ophthalmopathy. RNA transcripts served as the template for amplifying TCR beta CDR3 regions. The study used the HTBI primer set for a first-round RT-PCR of the TCR CDR3. TCRdb reanalysed the multiplex PCR reads using MiXCR and keeps one entry per CDR3 protein. The sample shows about 510,000 distinct CDR3 sequences, roughly 15% of them seen only once. Sequencing input: blood. These receptors all come from a woman between 35 and 50 years old with Graves' hyperthyroidism.

In the case of this clonotype: With a much larger clone just one base away, this may be a read error. The rearrangement links TRBV2 to TRBJ2-7, with D possibly being TRBD1 or TRBD2 (5 bases each). Germline V gene data show CDR1 as SNHLY and CDR2 as FYNNEI. V lost 2 bases and J lost 5, with 13 bases in between. The CDR3 runs to 14 residues. CDR3 in amino acids: CASSESGGVNEQYF. The CDR3 DNA reads TGTGCCAGCAGTGAAAGTGGGGGAGTCAACGAGCAGTACTTC.

This rearrangement joins TRBV2 to TRBJ1-2; unclear D gene. The CDR3 is made up of 12 amino acids. V lost 3 bases and J lost 4, with 6 bases in between. Germline V gene sequence: CDR1 SNHLY, CDR2 FYNNEI. This CDR3 is CASSDNPYGYTF. The CDR3, as DNA: TGTGCCAGCAGTGATAACCCCTATGGCTACACCTTC.

This clonotype occurred many times. The V gene is TRBV28, the J gene TRBJ2-3, with D possibly being TRBD1 or TRBD2 (5 bases each). CDR3 length: 17 amino acids. CDR1 is MDHEN and CDR2 is SYDVKM in the germline V gene. With 2 bases removed from V and 5 bases from J, the gap between germline ends came to 20 bases. The CDR3 nucleotides are TGTGCCAGCAGTTTAAGTGAGGGGCTCGGAGGAGGAGATACGCAGTATTTT. Translation: CASSLSEGLGGGDTQYF.

The sample holds many counts of this clonotype. The chain recombines TRBV2 with TRBJ2-7, with 12 bases lining up with TRBD2. The ends lost 4 bases at V and 2 bases at J; junction bases unmatched: 6. This CDR3 has 16 amino acids. CDR1 is SNHLY, CDR2 FYNNEI, per germline. The CDR3 bases are TGTGCCAGCAGTGCGGATCTAGCGGGAGGGGCCTACGAGCAGTACTTC. Encoded protein: CASSADLAGGAYEQYF.

The chain uses TRBV14 and TRBJ2-1; TRBD2 aligns across 7 bases. In germline, CDR1 is SGHDN, CDR2 FVKESK. The CDR3 covers 14 residues. J was trimmed by 12 bases and V by 1 base; bases with no gene match: 9. The CDR3 sequence: CASSQGGSGDVQFF. The CDR3 coding sequence is TGTGCCAGCAGCCAAGGCGGGAGTGGTGATGTGCAGTTCTTC. Looking up the rest from reference TRBV14 and TRBJ2-1 gives the full variable domain: EAGVTQFPSHSVIEKGQTVTLRCDPISGHDNLYWYRRVMGKEIKFLLHFVKESKQDESGMPNNRFLAERTGGTYSTLKVQPAELEDSGVYFCASSQGGSGDVQFFGPGTRLTVL.

This clonotype has at least ten counts. The chain uses TRBV18 and TRBJ1-2, with 7 bases lining up with TRBD1. The CDR3 runs to 14 residues. From germline, CDR1 is KGHSH and CDR2 LQKENI. V was clipped by 5 bases and J by 2 bases; unmatched bases: 5. The CDR3 DNA sequence: TGTGCCAGCTCATCGACAGGGTACAACTATGGCTACACCTTC. Residues: CASSSTGYNYGYTF.

This clonotype was seen more than once but under ten times. The gene calls are TRBV7-2 and TRBJ1-2; a weak D match, TRBD1 (5 bases). The germline V gene encodes CDR1 SGHTA and CDR2 FQGNSA. Trimming removed 1 base at V and 8 bases at J, with 17 bases between. The CDR3 has 15 amino acids. The CDR3: CASSLVGGVGDGYTF. The CDR3 DNA reads as TGTGCCAGCAGCTTAGTTGGCGGCGTAGGGGACGGCTACACCTTC.

Many counts were recorded for this clonotype. The chain uses TRBV30 and TRBJ2-7; D call uncertain. The germline V gene encodes CDR1 GTSNPN and CDR2 SVGIG (reference sequence). This CDR3 region has 12 residues. With 5 bases removed from V and 3 bases from J, the gap between germline ends came to 11 bases. The CDR3 DNA reads as TGTGCCTGGCGGCTGGGCAGCTACGAGCAGTACTTC. It specifies CAWRLGSYEQYF.

This clonotype appeared many times. The CDR3 DNA follows: TGTGCCAGCAGGGACAGAAGACAGAACCTCTACAATGAGCAGTTCTTC. Amino acids: CASRDRRQNLYNEQFF. The rearrangement links TRBV6-1 to TRBJ2-1; weak D call: TRBD1 (6 bases). V was trimmed by 6 bases and J by 3 bases, leaving 18 bases between them. Per germline, CDR1 MNHNS and CDR2 SASEGT. The CDR3 loop spans 16 amino acids.

V is TRBV20-1 and J is TRBJ1-6; 7 bases are a match to TRBD1. CDR3 length: 14 amino acids. Trimming removed 2 bases from V and 10 bases from J; junction bases left unmatched: 8. CDR1 and CDR2 from the germline V gene are DFQATT and SNEGSKA (reference sequence). The CDR3 DNA is TGCAGTGCTAGAAGACAGGGCCGTGGATCACCCCTCCACTTT. Protein sequence: CSARRQGRGSPLHF.

V gene TRBV13 combines with J gene TRBJ2-3; 11 bases agree with TRBD2. Losses at the gene ends were 5 bases for V and 0 bases for J; bases not matched to a gene: 7. This CDR3 has 17 residues. From germline, CDR1 is PRHDT and CDR2 FYEKMQ (reference sequence). The CDR3 region has the DNA TGTGCCAGCAGCCCCGCGGGGACTAGCGGTAGCACAGATACGCAGTATTTT. The encoded protein is CASSPAGTSGSTDTQYF.

This clonotype has ten or more counts. The V and J genes are TRBV3-1 and TRBJ2-1, with 10 bases that match TRBD1. J lost 5 bases, V lost 4 bases, and 5 bases had no gene match. From germline, CDR1 is LGHDT and CDR2 YNNKEL (reference sequence). This CDR3 spans 15 amino acids. The DNA of the CDR3 is TGTGCCAGCAGCCCAAGGGACAGGGGCCACAATGAGCAGTTCTTC. Translated, it gives CASSPRDRGHNEQFF.

This chain joins TRBV6-1 and TRBJ2-3, with D uncertain. The V gene lost 8 bases and the J gene lost 5 bases, with 14 bases spanning the gap. Germline CDR1 reads MNHNS; CDR2 reads SASEGT. This CDR3 has 13 amino acids. Here the CDR3 reads CASSPVSQDTQYF. CDR3 DNA sequence: TGTGCCAGCTCTCCAGTCTCGCAAGATACGCAGTATTTT.

The J gene is TRBJ2-7, the V gene TRBV10-3; D is possibly TRBD1 or TRBD2 (7 bases each). This CDR3 has 13 residues. Trimming left V 3 bases short and J 6 bases short, with 12 bases between. Per the germline V gene, CDR1 is ENHRY and CDR2 is SYGVKD. CDR3 DNA: TGTGCCATCAGTGATGACAGGGAGGGCGAGCAGTACTTC. This gives the protein CAISDDREGEQYF.

The table lists this clonotype with a few counts. The chain is built from TRBV2 and TRBJ1-3; D might be TRBD1 (6 bases). In germline, CDR1 is SNHLY, CDR2 FYNNEI. V lost 10 bases and J 2 bases, leaving 18 bases between the germline ends. The CDR3 is made up of 15 amino acids. CDR3 loop: CATVSRGLAGNTIYF. The CDR3 nucleotides are TGTGCCACCGTGAGCAGGGGCTTAGCTGGAAACACCATATATTTT.

This clonotype was seen at least ten times. This chain uses TRBV6-1 with TRBJ2-3; D ambiguous. V was pared by 1 base and J by 3 bases, with 5 bases between. The germline V gene encodes CDR1 MNHNS and CDR2 SASEGT. The CDR3 totals 13 residues. The DNA for the CDR3 is TGTGCCAGCAGTGAAGTCGGGACAGATACGCAGTATTTT. Translation gives CASSEVGTDTQYF.

The J gene is TRBJ2-1, the V gene TRBV6-6; no clear D gene. The CDR3 contains 14 residues. Germline loops: CDR1 MNHNY, CDR2 SVGAGI (reference sequence). Trimming took 0 bases from V and 5 from J, leaving 8 bases between them. CDR3 DNA: TGTGCCAGCAGTTACTCGAGAAACCACAATGAGCAGTTCTTC. This gives the protein CASSYSRNHNEQFF.